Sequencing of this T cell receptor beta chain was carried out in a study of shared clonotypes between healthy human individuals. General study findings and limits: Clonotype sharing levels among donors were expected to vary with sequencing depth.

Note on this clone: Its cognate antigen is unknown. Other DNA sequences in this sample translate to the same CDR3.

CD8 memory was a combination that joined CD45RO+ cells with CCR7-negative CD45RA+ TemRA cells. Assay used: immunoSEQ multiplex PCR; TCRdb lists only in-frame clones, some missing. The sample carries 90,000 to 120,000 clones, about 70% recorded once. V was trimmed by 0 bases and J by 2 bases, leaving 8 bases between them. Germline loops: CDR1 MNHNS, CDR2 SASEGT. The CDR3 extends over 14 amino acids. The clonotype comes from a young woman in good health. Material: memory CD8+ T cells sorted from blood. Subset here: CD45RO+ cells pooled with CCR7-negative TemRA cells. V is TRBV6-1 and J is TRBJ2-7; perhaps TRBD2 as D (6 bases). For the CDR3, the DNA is TGTGCCAGCAGTGAAGCGGGAGGCCCCTACGAGCAGTACTTC. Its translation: CASSEAGGPYEQYF.